Listed below are T cell receptor beta chains from one sample, sequenced in a study of cytomegalovirus exposure and HLA in healthy donors. Using immunoSEQ multiplex PCR, the repertoire was profiled, and TCRdb retains in-frame clones only, with some absent. The sample includes about 220,000 clones, about 74% of them seen just once. Material for sequencing was PBMCs. The receptors here all came from a woman in her 30s in good health and CMV-seronegative. Each CDR3 is given with its conserved first and last residue. Fields, in order: D gene, clone size, J gene, V gene, CDR3 DNA, CDR3 protein. D genes are given only for firm matches. Rows give clone size only sometimes, using once, few, many, or a class for an expanded clone.

>.|.|TRBJ2-3|TRBV5-4
TGTGCCAGCAGCTTGGGAGGATCATTAGGAGATACGCAGTATTTT
CASSLGGSLGDTQYF
>TRBD1|.|TRBJ1-2|TRBV5-1
TGCGCCAGCAGCAGCACCGGGACAGGGCGTTATGGCTACACCTTC
CASSSTGTGRYGYTF
>.|once|TRBJ2-5|TRBV7-9
TGTGCCAGCAGCTCCCGAACCCCGGGTGGGACTGAGACCCAGTACTTC
CASSSRTPGGTETQYF
>.|.|TRBJ1-6|TRBV5-8
TGTGCCAGCAGGCGTAAAGACAGTTCCTATAATTCACCCCTCCACTTT
CASRRKDSSYNSPLHF
>.|.|TRBJ1-2|TRBV30
TGTGCCTGGAGTTCCGGACAGAAAAACTATGGCTACACCTTC
CAWSSGQKNYGYTF
>.|.|TRBJ1-2|TRBV7-8
TGTGCCAGCAGCTTAGATCACAGCTCGCACACCTTC
CASSLDHSSHTF
>.|.|TRBJ2-3|TRBV29-1
TGCAGCGTCCATCCGGACGGAGGATCCACAGATACGCAGTATTTT
CSVHPDGGSTDTQYF
>TRBD2|.|TRBJ2-5|TRBV5-1
TGCGCCAGCAGCCCCGGACTAGCGGGAGGGTACCAAGAGACCCAGTACTTC
CASSPGLAGGYQETQYF
>TRBD1|.|TRBJ1-5|TRBV19
TGTGCCAGTAGTATTGAGGACAGGGTGTTTCAGCCCCAGCATTTT
CASSIEDRVFQPQHF
>.|.|TRBJ1-1|TRBV9
TGTGCCAGCAGCGTAGGGGCGGGCACTGAAGCTTTCTTT
CASSVGAGTEAFF
>TRBD1|.|TRBJ1-1|TRBV7-9
TGTGCCAGCAGCTTCTGGGACAGGGTAGGAGCTTTCTTT
CASSFWDRVGAFF
>.|.|TRBJ1-1|TRBV5-4
TGTGCCAGCAGCCCTTCCGGGACACAGAACACTGAAGCTTTCTTT
CASSPSGTQNTEAFF
>TRBD2|.|TRBJ2-5|TRBV7-9
TGTGCCAGCAGTTGGGACTACCTAGAGACCCAGTACTTC
CASSWDYLETQYF
>.|.|TRBJ2-1|TRBV5-4
TGTGCCAGCAGCTTGGCCCTCGGTGAGCAGTTCTTC
CASSLALGEQFF
>.|.|TRBJ1-5|TRBV27
TGTGCCAGCAGTTCAATCAGGGAATTGGGCAATCAGCCCCAGCATTTT
CASSSIRELGNQPQHF
>.|few|TRBJ2-3|TRBV5-1
TGCGCCAGCAGCTTGTGGAGGGACACAGATACGCAGTATTTT
CASSLWRDTDTQYF
>.|few|TRBJ2-1|TRBV29-1
TGCAGCGTTGAAGGGGGGACATCCTACAATGAGCAGTTCTTC
CSVEGGTSYNEQFF
>.|.|TRBJ2-7|TRBV5-1
TGCGCCAGCAGACAAGACGGACGGGGAACCTACGAGCAGTACTTC
CASRQDGRGTYEQYF
>TRBD2|.|TRBJ2-3|TRBV9
TGTGCCAGCAGCGTAGACGGCGGGGGGAGCACAGATACGCAGTATTTT
CASSVDGGGSTDTQYF
>.|.|TRBJ1-5|TRBV19
TGTGCCAGTACCAACTTGGGGAGGAATCAGCCCCAGCATTTT
CASTNLGRNQPQHF
>.|once|TRBJ1-2|TRBV11-2
TGTGCCAGCAGCTTAGCAGGCTATGGCTACACCTTC
CASSLAGYGYTF
>TRBD1|.|TRBJ2-4|TRBV5-4
TGTGCCAGCAGCTCGCAAACGCCCGGGACAGGGGGTTCCAAAAACATTCAGTACTTC
CASSSQTPGTGGSKNIQYF
>.|.|TRBJ2-2|TRBV5-1
TGCGCCAGCAGCTTGGTTTCAGGGGAGAGTTCCGGGGAGCTGTTTTTT
CASSLVSGESSGELFF
>TRBD1|.|TRBJ1-1|TRBV29-1
TGCAGCGTCAACACAGGGGGCGATACTGAAGCTTTCTTT
CSVNTGGDTEAFF
>TRBD1|once|TRBJ2-1|TRBV7-9
TGTTCCAGCAGCTCCAGGGGGCTAGGAAATGAGCAGTTCTTC
CSSSSRGLGNEQFF